Listed here are 17 T cell receptor beta chains from one sample, sequenced in a study of OX40 agonist ivuxolimab in advanced cancers. The library was prepared using the immunoSEQ multiplex PCR assay. TCRdb's version of the immuneACCESS table is confined to in-frame rearrangements and falls short of the full clone set. An unresolved V gene accounts for under half of the shortfall where checked; the remainder is of unknown origin. In all, the sample holds some 60,000 clones, and around 90% of those were seen once. Around 1.8% of the sample is held by the ten biggest clonotypes. Specimen: CD4+ or CD8+ T cells sorted from blood, collected in a trial of the OX40 agonist ivuxolimab. The receptors derive from an adult with an advanced solid tumor such as melanoma, head and neck, liver or kidney cancer.

The J gene is TRBJ2-1, the V gene TRBV5-4, with 7 bases that match TRBD1. CDR1 and CDR2 from the germline V gene are SGHNT and YYREEE (reference sequence). J lost 6 bases, V lost 2 bases, and 8 bases had no gene match. This CDR3 region has 15 residues. In DNA, the CDR3 is TGTGCCAGCAGCTTCGGGACAGAAGCCCCCAATGAGCAGTTCTTC. Translating gives CASSFGTEAPNEQFF.

The V and J genes are TRBV10-3 and TRBJ2-7; TRBD2 matches 10 bases. The CDR3 spans 15 residues. V lost 4 bases and J lost 5; bases outside the gene matches: 8. CDR1 is ENHRY and CDR2 is SYGVKD in the germline V gene. CDR3 region: CAISVTPSGSHEQYF. CDR3 in DNA: TGTGCCATCAGTGTAACCCCTAGCGGGAGTCACGAGCAGTACTTC.

This clone came up a few times. The rearrangement links TRBV7-9 to TRBJ1-4; D remains ambiguous. Trimming removed 1 base from V and 6 bases from J, with 18 bases in between. Germline V gene data show CDR1 as SEHNR and CDR2 as FQNEAQ (reference sequence). The CDR3 is made up of 17 amino acids. Here the CDR3 DNA reads TGTGCCAGCAGCTTAGGCCTTAGCCTAATTCGGGATGAAAAACTGTTTTTT. Protein sequence: CASSLGLSLIRDEKLFF.

The chain is built from TRBV20-1 and TRBJ2-1; no firm D call. Trimming cost V 4 bases and J 5 bases, with 6 bases left between them. Germline V gives CDR1 DFQATT, CDR2 SNEGSKA (reference sequence). The CDR3 runs to 11 residues. In DNA, the CDR3 is TGCAGTGCTAACACAAACAATGAGCAGTTCTTC. This gives the protein CSANTNNEQFF.

The genes are TRBV5-4 and TRBJ2-3; D not resolved. V was shortened by 0 bases and J by 0 bases, with 5 bases between the two germline ends. Germline-derived CDR1 and CDR2 are SGHNT and YYREEE (reference sequence). The CDR3 sequence is 14 residues long. The CDR3 loop is CASSLDVSTDTQYF. The CDR3 DNA reads TGTGCCAGCAGCTTGGATGTAAGCACAGATACGCAGTATTTT.

Written as DNA, the CDR3 is TGTGCCAGCAGTTACGAGGCCTTCTCGTACGAGCAGTACTTC. Its translation: CASSYEAFSYEQYF. The chain employs TRBV6-6 and TRBJ2-7; no clear D gene. Deletions cut 2 bases from V and 4 bases from J, with 12 bases between. The CDR3 loop spans 14 amino acids. Germline CDR1 MNHNY, CDR2 SVGAGI (reference sequence).

The gene calls are TRBV6-4 and TRBJ2-1; D assignment may be TRBD1 or TRBD2 (5 bases each). V was shortened by 11 bases and J by 2 bases, with 19 bases between the two germline ends. Germline V gives CDR1 MRHNA, CDR2 SNTAGT. This CDR3 contains 15 residues. The CDR3 DNA is TGTGCCTGCACGTCCGGGACCGCAGCCTACAATGAGCAGTTCTTC. Encoded protein: CACTSGTAAYNEQFF.

J is TRBJ2-7 and V is TRBV30, with no clear D. This CDR3 is 13 amino acids long. The V and J ends lost 2 bases and 1 base respectively, with 9 bases between them. Germline V gives CDR1 GTSNPN, CDR2 SVGIG (reference sequence). The CDR3 spells CAWSPPLSYEQYF. Here the CDR3 DNA reads TGTGCCTGGAGTCCCCCCCTGTCCTACGAGCAGTACTTC.

The genes are TRBV6-5 and TRBJ2-5; 11 nucleotides match TRBD2. Trimming took 0 bases from V and 0 from J; bases not matched to a gene: 0. The germline V gene encodes CDR1 MNHEY and CDR2 SVGAGI. There are 16 residues in the CDR3. The CDR3 DNA sequence: TGTGCCAGCAGTTACTCGACTAGCGGGGACCAAGAGACCCAGTACTTC. Protein: CASSYSTSGDQETQYF.

The chain carries TRBV5-4 and TRBJ2-1; 8 nucleotides agree with TRBD2. J was trimmed by 8 bases and V by 4 bases; bases with no gene match: 11. Germline assignment: CDR1 SGHNT and CDR2 YYREEE (reference sequence). The CDR3 sequence is 15 residues long. The CDR3 bases are TGTGCCAGCAGCCTCGGGACTAGGCCTGTCGATGAGCAGTTCTTC. The encoded protein is CASSLGTRPVDEQFF.

The chain combines TRBV10-1 with TRBJ2-3, with a possible D match to TRBD2 (5 bases). The CDR3 extends over 14 amino acids. CDR1 and CDR2 from the germline V gene are WNHNN and SYGVQD (reference sequence). Trimming cost V 2 bases and J 5 bases, with 11 bases left between them. This CDR3 is CASSEATRGDTQYF. The DNA of the CDR3 is TGCGCCAGCAGTGAGGCGACTCGGGGAGATACGCAGTATTTT.

The CDR3 DNA sequence: TGTGCCAGCAGCTCCATCGATGTAGCGGGGCCCTGCACAGATACGCAGTATTTT. Protein product: CASSSIDVAGPCTDTQYF. The gene calls are TRBV11-3 and TRBJ2-3, with TRBD2 matching over 8 bases. CDR1 and CDR2 from the germline V gene are SGHNT and YENEEA. After removal of 4 bases from V and 1 base from J, the junction contained 13 bases not matched to a gene. CDR3 length: 18 residues. Looking up the rest from reference TRBV11-3 and TRBJ2-3 gives the full variable domain: EAGVVQSPRYKIIEKKQPVAFWCNPISGHNTLYWYLQNLGQGPELLIRYENEEAVDDSQLPKDRFSAERLKGVDSTLKIQPAELGDSAVYLCASSSIDVAGPCTDTQYFGPGTRLTVL.

This rearrangement joins TRBV28 to TRBJ1-4, with 7 bases aligning to TRBD1. V shed 5 bases, J shed 7 bases, and the junction held 4 bases outside the gene matches. Germline V gene data show CDR1 as MDHEN and CDR2 as SYDVKM. The CDR3 contains 13 residues. The CDR3 sequence is CASSVDRVEKLFF. The CDR3 DNA reads as TGTGCCAGCAGTGTAGACAGGGTTGAAAAACTGTTTTTT. Using reference TRBV28 and TRBJ1-4 for the parts outside the CDR3, the full variable domain is DVKVTQSSRYLVKRTGEKVFLECVQDMDHENMFWYRQDPGLGLRLIYFSYDVKMKEKGDIPEGYSVSREKKERFSLILESASTNQTSMYLCASSVDRVEKLFFGSGTQLSVL.

This chain connects TRBV6-1 to TRBJ2-7; 8 bases match TRBD1. The CDR3 sequence is 14 residues long. Trimming took 4 bases from V and 2 from J; bases not matched to a gene: 4. From germline, CDR1 is MNHNS and CDR2 SASEGT. The CDR3 reads CASSVRTGTYEQYF. The CDR3 DNA is TGTGCCAGCAGTGTACGGACAGGGACCTACGAGCAGTACTTC.

The genes are TRBV7-2 and TRBJ2-5, with D possibly TRBD1 on 6 matching bases. The length of the CDR3 is 14 residues. Germline CDR1 and CDR2: SGHTA and FQGNSA. V dropped 5 bases and J dropped 4 bases, with 14 bases sitting between them. CDR3 region: CASSIRQDGETQYF. The CDR3 nucleotides read TGTGCCAGCAGCATCAGACAGGACGGAGAGACCCAGTACTTC. Based on the CDR3 plus reference TRBV7-2 and TRBJ2-5, the full variable domain is GAGVSQSPSNKVTEKGKDVELRCDPISGHTALYWYRQSLGQGLEFLIYFQGNSAPDKSGLPSDRFSAERTGGSVSTLTIQRTQQEDSAVYLCASSIRQDGETQYFGPGTRLLVL.

This rearrangement joins TRBV14 to TRBJ2-3; a possible D gene is TRBD2 (6 bases). The CDR3 is 14 residues long. Trimming removed 2 bases at V and 9 bases at J, with 15 bases between. Per germline, CDR1 SGHDN and CDR2 FVKESK. CDR3 sequence: CASSQLQWGVTQYF. The CDR3 nucleotides are TGTGCCAGCAGCCAACTCCAGTGGGGGGTAACGCAGTATTTT.

This clone has a single count. The V call is TRBV11-2, the J call TRBJ2-3; D might be TRBD2 (6 bases). The V end lost 7 bases, the J end lost 5 bases, and 13 bases lay between the germline ends. Germline CDR1 SGHAT, CDR2 FQNNGV. The CDR3 extends over 13 amino acids. The CDR3 coding sequence is TGTGCCAGCATGAGAACGGGAGAAGATACGCAGTATTTT. Protein product: CASMRTGEDTQYF. Full variable domain (remainder filled in from reference TRBV11-2 and TRBJ2-3): EAGVAQSPRYKIIEKRQSVAFWCNPISGHATLYWYQQILGQGPKLLIQFQNNGVVDDSQLPKDRFSAERLKGVDSTLKIQPAKLEDSAVYLCASMRTGEDTQYFGPGTRLTVL.